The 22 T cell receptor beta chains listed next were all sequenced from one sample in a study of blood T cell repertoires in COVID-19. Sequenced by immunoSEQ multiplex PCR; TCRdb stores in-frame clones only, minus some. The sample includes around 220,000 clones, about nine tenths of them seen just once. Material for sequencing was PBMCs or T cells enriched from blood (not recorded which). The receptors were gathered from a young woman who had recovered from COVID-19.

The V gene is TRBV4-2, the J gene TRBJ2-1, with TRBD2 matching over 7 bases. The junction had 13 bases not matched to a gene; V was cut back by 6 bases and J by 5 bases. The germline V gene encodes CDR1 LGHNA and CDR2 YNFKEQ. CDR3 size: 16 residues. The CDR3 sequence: CASRLSGLSSNNEQFF. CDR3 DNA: TGTGCCAGCAGGCTCTCGGGACTAAGCTCAAACAATGAGCAGTTCTTC.

Here the CDR3 reads CASSVHVANYGYTF. The CDR3 nucleotides are TGTGCCAGCAGCGTACACGTAGCTAACTATGGCTACACCTTC. The rearrangement links TRBV9 to TRBJ1-2; D unclear. The CDR3 sequence is 14 residues long. Per the germline V gene, CDR1 is SGDLS and CDR2 is YYNGEE. V lost 1 base and J lost 0, with 7 bases in between.

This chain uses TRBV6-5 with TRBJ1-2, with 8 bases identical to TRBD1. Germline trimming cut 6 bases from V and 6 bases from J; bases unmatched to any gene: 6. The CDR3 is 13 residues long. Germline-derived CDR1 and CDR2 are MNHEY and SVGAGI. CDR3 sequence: CASSLTGVDGYTF. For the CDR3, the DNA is TGTGCCAGCAGCTTGACAGGGGTCGATGGCTACACCTTC.

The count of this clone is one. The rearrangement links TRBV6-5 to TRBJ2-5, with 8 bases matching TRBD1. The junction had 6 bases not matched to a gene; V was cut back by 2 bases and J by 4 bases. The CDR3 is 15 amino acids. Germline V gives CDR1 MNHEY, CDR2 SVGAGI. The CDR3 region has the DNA TGTGCCAGCAGTTACCAAGACAGGGGAGGAGAGACCCAGTACTTC. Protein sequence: CASSYQDRGGETQYF.

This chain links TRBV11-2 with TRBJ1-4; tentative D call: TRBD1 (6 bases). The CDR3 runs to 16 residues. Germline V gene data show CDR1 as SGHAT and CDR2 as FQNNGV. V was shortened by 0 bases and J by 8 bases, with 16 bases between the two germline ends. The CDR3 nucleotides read TGTGCCAGCAGCTTAGATGTGGGGGCAGCAGAGGAAAAACTGTTTTTT. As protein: CASSLDVGAAEEKLFF.

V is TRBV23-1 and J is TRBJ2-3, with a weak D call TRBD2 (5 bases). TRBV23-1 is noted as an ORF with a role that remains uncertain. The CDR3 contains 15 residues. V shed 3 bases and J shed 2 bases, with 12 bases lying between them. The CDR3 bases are TGCGCCAGCAGTCACCCCATGAGGGTCACAGATACGCAGTATTTT. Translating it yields CASSHPMRVTDTQYF.

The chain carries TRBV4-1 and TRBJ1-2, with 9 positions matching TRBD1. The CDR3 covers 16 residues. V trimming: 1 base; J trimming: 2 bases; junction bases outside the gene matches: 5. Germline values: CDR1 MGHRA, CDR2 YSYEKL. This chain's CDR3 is CASSQGGQGGNYGYTF. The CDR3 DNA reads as TGCGCCAGCAGCCAAGGGGGACAGGGAGGCAACTATGGCTACACCTTC.

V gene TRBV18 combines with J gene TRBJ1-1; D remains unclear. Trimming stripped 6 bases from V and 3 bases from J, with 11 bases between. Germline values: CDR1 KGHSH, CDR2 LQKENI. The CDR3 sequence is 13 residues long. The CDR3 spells CASSLGRDTEAFF. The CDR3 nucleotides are TGTGCCAGCTCCTTGGGGAGGGACACTGAAGCTTTCTTT.

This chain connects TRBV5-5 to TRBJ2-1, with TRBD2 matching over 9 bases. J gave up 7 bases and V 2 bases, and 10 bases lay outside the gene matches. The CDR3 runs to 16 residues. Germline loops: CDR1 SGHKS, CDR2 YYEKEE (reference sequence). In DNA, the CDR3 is TGTGCCAGCAGCTTCCCTCTAGCGGGAAGGCTTAATGAGCAGTTCTTC. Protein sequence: CASSFPLAGRLNEQFF.

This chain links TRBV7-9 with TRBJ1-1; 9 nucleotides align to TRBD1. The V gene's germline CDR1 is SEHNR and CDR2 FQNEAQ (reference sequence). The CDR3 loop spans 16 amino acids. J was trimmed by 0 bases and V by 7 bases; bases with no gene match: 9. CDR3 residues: CASNRHRGRLNTEAFF. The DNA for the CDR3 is TGTGCCAGCAATCGACACAGGGGGCGTTTGAACACTGAAGCTTTCTTT.

Written as DNA, the CDR3 is TGTGCCAGCAGCCCGGGGAGGCGGTATAGCAATCAGCCCCAGCATTTT. This translates into CASSPGRRYSNQPQHF. The rearrangement uses TRBV5-8 and TRBJ1-5; no clear D. Germline assignment: CDR1 SGHTS and CDR2 YDEGEE. The CDR3 is 16 residues long. Trimming took off 4 bases at V and 0 bases at J, with 14 bases between the two ends.

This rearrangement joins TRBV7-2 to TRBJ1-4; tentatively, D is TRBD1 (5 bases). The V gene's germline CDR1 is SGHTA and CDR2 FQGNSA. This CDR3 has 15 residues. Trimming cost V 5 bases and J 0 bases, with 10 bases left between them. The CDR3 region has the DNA TGTGCCAGCAGCCCCCGGGGGACAACTAATGAAAAACTGTTTTTT. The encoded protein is CASSPRGTTNEKLFF.

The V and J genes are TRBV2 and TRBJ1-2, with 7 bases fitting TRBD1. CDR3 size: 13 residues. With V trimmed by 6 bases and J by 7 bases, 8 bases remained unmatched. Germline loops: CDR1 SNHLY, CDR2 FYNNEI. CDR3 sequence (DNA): TGTGCCAGCAGGGTCCAGGGGGTTTTTGGCTACACCTTC. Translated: CASRVQGVFGYTF.

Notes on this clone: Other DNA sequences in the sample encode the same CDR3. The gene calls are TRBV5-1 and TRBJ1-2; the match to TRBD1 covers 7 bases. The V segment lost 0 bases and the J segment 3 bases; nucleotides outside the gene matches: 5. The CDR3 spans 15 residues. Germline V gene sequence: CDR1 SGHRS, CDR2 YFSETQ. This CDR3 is CASSLGQGRDYGYTF. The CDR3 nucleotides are TGCGCCAGCAGCTTGGGACAGGGCCGAGACTATGGCTACACCTTC.

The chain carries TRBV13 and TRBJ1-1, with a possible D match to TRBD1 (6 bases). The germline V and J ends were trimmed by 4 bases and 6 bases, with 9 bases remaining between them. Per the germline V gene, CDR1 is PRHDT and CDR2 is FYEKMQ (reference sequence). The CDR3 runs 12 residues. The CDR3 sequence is CASSSAGAEAFF. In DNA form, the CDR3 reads TGTGCCAGCAGCTCCGCAGGGGCTGAAGCTTTCTTT. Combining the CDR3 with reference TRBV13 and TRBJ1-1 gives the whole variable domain AAGVIQSPRHLIKEKRETATLKCYPIPRHDTVYWYQQGPGQDPQFLISFYEKMQSDKGSIPDRFSAQQFSDYHSELNMSSLELGDSALYFCASSSAGAEAFFGQGTRLTVV.

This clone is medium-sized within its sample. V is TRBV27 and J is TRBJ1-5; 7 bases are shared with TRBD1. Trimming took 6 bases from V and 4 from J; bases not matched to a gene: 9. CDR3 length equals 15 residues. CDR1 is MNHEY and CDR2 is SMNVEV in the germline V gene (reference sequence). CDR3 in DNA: TGTGCCAGCAGCCCGGGACAGCGCCCGAATCAGCCCCAGCATTTT. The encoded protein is CASSPGQRPNQPQHF.

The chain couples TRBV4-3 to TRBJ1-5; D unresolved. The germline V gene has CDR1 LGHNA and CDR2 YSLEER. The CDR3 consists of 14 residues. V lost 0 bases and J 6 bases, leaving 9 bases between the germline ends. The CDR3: CASSQELRSQPQHF. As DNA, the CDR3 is TGCGCCAGCAGCCAAGAACTCCGTAGTCAGCCCCAGCATTTT.

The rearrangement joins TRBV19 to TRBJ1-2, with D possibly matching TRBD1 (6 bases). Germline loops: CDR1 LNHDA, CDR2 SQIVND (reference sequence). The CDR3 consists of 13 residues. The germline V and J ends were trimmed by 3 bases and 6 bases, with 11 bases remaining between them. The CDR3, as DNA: TGTGCCAGTAGTATCGGCAGGGGAAATGGCTACACCTTC. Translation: CASSIGRGNGYTF.

CDR3 protein: CASSPIAGSSYNEQFF. DNA for the CDR3: TGTGCCAGCTCACCAATAGCGGGGAGCTCCTACAATGAGCAGTTCTTC. This chain links TRBV18 with TRBJ2-1, with TRBD2 matching over 8 bases. V lost 2 bases and J lost 0; bases outside the gene matches: 3. The CDR3 consists of 16 residues. Germline V gene sequence: CDR1 KGHSH, CDR2 LQKENI.

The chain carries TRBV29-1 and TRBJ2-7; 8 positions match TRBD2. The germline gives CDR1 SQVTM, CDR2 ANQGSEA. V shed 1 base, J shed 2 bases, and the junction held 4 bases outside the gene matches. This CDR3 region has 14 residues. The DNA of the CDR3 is TGCAGCGTTGAAGTAGCGGGATCCCCCTACGAGCAGTACTTC. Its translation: CSVEVAGSPYEQYF.

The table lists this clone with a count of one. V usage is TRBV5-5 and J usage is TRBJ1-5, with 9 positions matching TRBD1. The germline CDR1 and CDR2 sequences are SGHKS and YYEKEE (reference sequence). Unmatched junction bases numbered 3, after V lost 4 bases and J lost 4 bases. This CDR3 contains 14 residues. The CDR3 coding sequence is TGTGCCAGCAGCGCCGGGACAGGGAATCAGCCCCAGCATTTT. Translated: CASSAGTGNQPQHF.

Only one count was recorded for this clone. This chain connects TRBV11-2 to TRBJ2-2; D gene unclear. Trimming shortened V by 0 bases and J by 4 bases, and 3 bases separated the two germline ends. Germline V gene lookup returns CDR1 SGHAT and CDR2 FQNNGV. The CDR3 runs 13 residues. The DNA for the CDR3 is TGTGCCAGCAGCTTAGACTTCACCGGGGAGCTGTTTTTT. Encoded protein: CASSLDFTGELFF.